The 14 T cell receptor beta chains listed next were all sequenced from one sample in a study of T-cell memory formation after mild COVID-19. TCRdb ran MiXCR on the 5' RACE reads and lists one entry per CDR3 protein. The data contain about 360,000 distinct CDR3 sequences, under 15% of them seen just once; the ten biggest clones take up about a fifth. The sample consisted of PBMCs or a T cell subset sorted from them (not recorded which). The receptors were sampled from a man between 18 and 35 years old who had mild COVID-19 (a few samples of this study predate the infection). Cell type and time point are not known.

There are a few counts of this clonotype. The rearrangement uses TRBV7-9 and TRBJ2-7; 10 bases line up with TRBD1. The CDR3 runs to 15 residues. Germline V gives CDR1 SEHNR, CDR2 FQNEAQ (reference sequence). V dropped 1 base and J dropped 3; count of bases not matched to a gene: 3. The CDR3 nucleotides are TGTGCCAGCAGCTTAGGAGGGACAGGGGACTACGAGCAGTACGTC. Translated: CASSLGGTGDYEQYV.

CDR3 coding DNA: TGTGCCAGCAGGGGCAGGGTGAACGTAGAGACCCAGTACTTC. Protein sequence: CASRGRVNVETQYF. The genes are TRBV7-9 and TRBJ2-5; a weak D match, TRBD1 (5 bases). Trimming left V 6 bases short and J 4 bases short, with 15 bases between. Looked up from germline, CDR1 is SEHNR and CDR2 is FQNEAQ (reference sequence). The CDR3 has 14 amino acids.

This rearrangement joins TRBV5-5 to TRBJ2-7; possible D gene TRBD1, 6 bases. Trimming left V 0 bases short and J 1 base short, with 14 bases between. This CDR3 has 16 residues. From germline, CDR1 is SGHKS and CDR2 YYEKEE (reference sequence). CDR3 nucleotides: TGTGCCAGCAGCTTGGCCGAGGGGACAACATCCTACGAGCAGTACTTC. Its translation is CASSLAEGTTSYEQYF.

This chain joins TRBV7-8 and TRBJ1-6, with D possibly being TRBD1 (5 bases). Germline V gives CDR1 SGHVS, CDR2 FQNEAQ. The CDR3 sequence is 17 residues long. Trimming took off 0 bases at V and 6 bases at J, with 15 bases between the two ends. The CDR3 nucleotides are TGTGCCAGCAGCTTAGCGGAGAGGGCGGGGGGTAATTCACCCCTCCACTTT. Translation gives CASSLAERAGGNSPLHF.

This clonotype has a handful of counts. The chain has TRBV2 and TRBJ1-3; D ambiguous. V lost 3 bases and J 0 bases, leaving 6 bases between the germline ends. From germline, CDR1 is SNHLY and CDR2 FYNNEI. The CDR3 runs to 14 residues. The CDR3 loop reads CASSDLSSGNTIYF. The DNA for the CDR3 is TGTGCCAGCAGTGACCTTAGCTCTGGAAACACCATATATTTT. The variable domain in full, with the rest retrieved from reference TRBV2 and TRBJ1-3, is EPEVTQTPSHQVTQMGQEVILRCVPISNHLYFYWYRQILGQKVEFLVSFYNNEISEKSEIFDDQFSVERPDGSNFTLKIRSTKLEDSAMYFCASSDLSSGNTIYFGEGSWLTVV.

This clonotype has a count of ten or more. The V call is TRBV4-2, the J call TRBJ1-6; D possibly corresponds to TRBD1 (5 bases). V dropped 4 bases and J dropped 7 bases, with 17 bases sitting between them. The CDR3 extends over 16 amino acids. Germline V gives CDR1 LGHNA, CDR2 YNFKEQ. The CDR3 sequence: CASSRESGTVNSPLHF. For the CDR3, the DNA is TGTGCCAGCAGCCGGGAATCGGGGACGGTGAATTCACCCCTCCACTTT.

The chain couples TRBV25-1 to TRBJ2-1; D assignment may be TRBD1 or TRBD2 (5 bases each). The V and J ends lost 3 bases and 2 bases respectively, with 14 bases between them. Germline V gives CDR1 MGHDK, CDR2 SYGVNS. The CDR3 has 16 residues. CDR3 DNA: TGTGCCAGCAGTGACTTAGGGACGGCCACCTACAATGAGCAGTTCTTC. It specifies CASSDLGTATYNEQFF. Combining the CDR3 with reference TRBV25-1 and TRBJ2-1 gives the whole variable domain EADIYQTPRYLVIGTGKKITLECSQTMGHDKMYWYQQDPGMELHLIHYSYGVNSTEKGDLSSESTVSRIRTEHFPLTLESARPSHTSQYLCASSDLGTATYNEQFFGPGTRLTVL.

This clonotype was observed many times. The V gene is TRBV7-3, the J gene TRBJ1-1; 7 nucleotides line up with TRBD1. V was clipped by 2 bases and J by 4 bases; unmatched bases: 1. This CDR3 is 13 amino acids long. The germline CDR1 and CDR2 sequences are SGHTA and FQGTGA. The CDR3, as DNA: TGTGCCAGCAGCTTATCAGGGGGCACTGAAGCTTTCTTT. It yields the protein CASSLSGGTEAFF.

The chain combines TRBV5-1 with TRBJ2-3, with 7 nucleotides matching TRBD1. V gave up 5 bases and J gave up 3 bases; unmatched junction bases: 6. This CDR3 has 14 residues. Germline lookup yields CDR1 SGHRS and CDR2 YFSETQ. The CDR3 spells CASSPTGTTDTQYF. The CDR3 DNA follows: TGCGCCAGCAGTCCGACAGGGACGACAGATACGCAGTATTTT.

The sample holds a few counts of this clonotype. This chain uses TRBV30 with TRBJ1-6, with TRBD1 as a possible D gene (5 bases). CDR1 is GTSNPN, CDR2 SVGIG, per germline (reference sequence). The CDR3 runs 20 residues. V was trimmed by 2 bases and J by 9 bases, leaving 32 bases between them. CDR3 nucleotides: TGTGCCTGGAGTCATGCTGGCCGGATCTCTGGGGCAACTTGGGGTTCACCCCTCCACTTT. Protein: CAWSHAGRISGATWGSPLHF.

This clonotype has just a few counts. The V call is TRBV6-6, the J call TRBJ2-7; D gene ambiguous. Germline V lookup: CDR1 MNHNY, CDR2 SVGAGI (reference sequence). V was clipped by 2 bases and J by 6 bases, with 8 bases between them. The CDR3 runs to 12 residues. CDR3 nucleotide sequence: TGTGCCAGCAGTTACGATGTTGGCGAGCAGTACGTC. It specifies CASSYDVGEQYV.

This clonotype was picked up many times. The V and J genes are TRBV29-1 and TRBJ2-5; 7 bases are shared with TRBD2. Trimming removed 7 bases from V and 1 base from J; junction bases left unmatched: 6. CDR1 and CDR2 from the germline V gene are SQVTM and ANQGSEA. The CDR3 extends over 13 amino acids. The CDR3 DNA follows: TGCAGCGCCCAGGGAGGGATCCAAGAGACCCAGTACTTC. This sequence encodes CSAQGGIQETQYF.

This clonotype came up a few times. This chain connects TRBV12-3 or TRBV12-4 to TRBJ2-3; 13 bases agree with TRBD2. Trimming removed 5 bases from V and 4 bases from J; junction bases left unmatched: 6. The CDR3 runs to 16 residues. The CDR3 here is CASSPRLAGGSDTQYF. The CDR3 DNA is TGTGCCAGCAGTCCAAGACTAGCGGGGGGCTCAGATACGCAGTATTTT.

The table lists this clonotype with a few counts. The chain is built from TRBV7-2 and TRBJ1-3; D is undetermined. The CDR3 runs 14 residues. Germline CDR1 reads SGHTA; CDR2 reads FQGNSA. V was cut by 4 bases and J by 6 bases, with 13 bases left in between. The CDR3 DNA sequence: TGTGCCAGCAGCTATGGCGGACTCTCAAACACCATATATTTT. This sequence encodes CASSYGGLSNTIYF. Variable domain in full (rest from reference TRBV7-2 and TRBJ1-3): GAGVSQSPSNKVTEKGKDVELRCDPISGHTALYWYRQSLGQGLEFLIYFQGNSAPDKSGLPSDRFSAERTGGSVSTLTIQRTQQEDSAVYLCASSYGGLSNTIYFGEGSWLTVV.